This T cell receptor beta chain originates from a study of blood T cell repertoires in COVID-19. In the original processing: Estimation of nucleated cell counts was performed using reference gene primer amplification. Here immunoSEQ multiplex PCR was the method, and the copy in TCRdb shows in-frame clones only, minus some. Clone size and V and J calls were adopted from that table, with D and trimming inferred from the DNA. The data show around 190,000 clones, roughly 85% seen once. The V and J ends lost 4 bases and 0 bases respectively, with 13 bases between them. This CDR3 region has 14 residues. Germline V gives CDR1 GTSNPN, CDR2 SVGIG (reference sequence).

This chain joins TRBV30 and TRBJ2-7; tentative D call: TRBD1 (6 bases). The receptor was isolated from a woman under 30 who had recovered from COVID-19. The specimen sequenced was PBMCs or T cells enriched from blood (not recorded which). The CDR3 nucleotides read TGTGCCTGGACAAGGACAGAAAGCTCCTACGAGCAGTACTTC. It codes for CAWTRTESSYEQYF.